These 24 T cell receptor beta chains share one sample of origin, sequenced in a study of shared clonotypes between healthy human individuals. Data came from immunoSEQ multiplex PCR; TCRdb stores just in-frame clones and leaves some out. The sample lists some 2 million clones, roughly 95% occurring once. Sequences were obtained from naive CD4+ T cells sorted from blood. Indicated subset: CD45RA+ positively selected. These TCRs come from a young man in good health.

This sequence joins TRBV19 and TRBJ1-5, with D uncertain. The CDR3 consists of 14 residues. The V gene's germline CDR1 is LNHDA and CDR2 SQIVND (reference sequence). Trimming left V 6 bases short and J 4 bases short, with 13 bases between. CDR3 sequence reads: CASSRTGENQPQHF. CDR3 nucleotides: TGTGCCAGTAGCAGGACCGGGGAAAATCAGCCCCAGCATTTT.

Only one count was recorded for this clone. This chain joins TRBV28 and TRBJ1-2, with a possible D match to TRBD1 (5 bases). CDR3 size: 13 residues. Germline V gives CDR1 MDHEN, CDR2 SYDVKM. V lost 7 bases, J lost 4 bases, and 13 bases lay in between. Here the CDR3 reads CASNIDRTYGYTF. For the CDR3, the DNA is TGTGCCAGCAACATAGACAGAACCTATGGCTACACCTTC.

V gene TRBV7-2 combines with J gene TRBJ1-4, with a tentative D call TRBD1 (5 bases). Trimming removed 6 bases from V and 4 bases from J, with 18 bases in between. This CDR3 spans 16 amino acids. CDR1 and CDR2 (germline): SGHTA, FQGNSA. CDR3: CASRQSTDSFNEKLFF. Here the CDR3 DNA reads TGTGCCAGCAGACAATCTACCGACAGCTTTAATGAAAAACTGTTTTTT.

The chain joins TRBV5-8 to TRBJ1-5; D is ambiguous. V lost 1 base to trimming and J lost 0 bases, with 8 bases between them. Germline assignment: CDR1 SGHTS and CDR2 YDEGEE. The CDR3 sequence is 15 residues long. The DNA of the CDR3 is TGTGCCAGCAGCTTGCGGCAGATTAGCAATCAGCCCCAGCATTTT. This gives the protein CASSLRQISNQPQHF.

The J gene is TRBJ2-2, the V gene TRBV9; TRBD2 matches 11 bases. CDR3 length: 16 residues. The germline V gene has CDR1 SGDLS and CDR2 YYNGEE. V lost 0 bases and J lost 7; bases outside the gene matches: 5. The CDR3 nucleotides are TGTGCCAGCAGCGTAGAACTAGCGGGAGTAGGCGGGGAGCTGTTTTTT. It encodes CASSVELAGVGGELFF.

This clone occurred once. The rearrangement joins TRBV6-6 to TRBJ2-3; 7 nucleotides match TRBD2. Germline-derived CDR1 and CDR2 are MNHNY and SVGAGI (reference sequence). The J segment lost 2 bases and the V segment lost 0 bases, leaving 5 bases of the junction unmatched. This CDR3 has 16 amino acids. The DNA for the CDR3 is TGTGCCAGCAGTTACTCGGGGGGGATGAACACAGATACGCAGTATTTT. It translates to CASSYSGGMNTDTQYF.

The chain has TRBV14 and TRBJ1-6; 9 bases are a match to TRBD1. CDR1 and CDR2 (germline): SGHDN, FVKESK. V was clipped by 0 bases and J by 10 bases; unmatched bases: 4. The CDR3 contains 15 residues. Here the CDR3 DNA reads TGTGCCAGCAGCCAAGAACAGGGGGCGCGATCACCCCTCCACTTT. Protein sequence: CASSQEQGARSPLHF.

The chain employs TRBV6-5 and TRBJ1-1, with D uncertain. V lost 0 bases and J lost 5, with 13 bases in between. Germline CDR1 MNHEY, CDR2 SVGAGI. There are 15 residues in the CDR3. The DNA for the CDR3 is TGTGCCAGCAGTTACTCGATTTCTGGGTGGACTGAAGCTTTCTTT. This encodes CASSYSISGWTEAFF.

The CDR3 protein is CASSLDAGRSRVYEQYF. The CDR3 DNA sequence: TGTGCCAGCAGCTTAGATGCGGGGAGATCGCGAGTCTACGAGCAGTACTTC. The chain combines TRBV7-6 with TRBJ2-7, with TRBD2 as a possible D gene (6 bases). V lost 1 base and J lost 3, with 19 bases in between. Germline assignment: CDR1 SGHVS and CDR2 FNYEAQ. The CDR3 has 17 amino acids.

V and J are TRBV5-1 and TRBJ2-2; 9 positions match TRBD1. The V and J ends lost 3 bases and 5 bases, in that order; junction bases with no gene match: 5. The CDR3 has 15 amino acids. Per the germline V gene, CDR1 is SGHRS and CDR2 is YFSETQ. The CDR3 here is CASSSKGQGTGELFF. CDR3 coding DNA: TGCGCCAGCAGCTCAAAGGGACAGGGTACCGGGGAGCTGTTTTTT. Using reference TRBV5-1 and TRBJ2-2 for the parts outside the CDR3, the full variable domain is KAGVTQTPRYLIKTRGQQVTLSCSPISGHRSVSWYQQTPGQGLQFLFEYFSETQRNKGNFPGRFSGRQFSNSRSEMNVSTLELGDSALYLCASSSKGQGTGELFFGEGSRLTVL.

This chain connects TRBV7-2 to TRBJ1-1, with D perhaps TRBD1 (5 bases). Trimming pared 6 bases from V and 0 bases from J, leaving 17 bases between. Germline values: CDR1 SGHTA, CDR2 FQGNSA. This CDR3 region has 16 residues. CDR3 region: CASRQATTVLNTEAFF. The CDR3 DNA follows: TGTGCCAGCAGGCAAGCCACGACAGTGCTGAACACTGAAGCTTTCTTT.

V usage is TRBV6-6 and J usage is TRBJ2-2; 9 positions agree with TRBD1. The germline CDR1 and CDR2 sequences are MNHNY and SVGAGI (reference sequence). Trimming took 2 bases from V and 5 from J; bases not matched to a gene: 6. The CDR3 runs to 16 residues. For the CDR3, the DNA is TGTGCCAGCAGTTACAAGGACAGGGGATGGACCGGGGAGCTGTTTTTT. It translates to CASSYKDRGWTGELFF.

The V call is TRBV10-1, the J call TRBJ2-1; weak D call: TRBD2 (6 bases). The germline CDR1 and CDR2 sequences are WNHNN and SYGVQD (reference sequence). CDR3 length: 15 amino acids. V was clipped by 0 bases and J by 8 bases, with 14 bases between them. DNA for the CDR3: TGCGCCAGCAGTGAGTCGACTAGTACGGTCTATGAGCAGTTCTTC. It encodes CASSESTSTVYEQFF.

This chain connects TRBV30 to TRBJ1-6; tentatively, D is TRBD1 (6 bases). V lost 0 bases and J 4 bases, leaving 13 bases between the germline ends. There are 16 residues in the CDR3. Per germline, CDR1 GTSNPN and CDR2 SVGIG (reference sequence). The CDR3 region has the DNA TGTGCCTGGAGTGTAGCACAGGGATGGTATAATTCACCCCTCCACTTT. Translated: CAWSVAQGWYNSPLHF.

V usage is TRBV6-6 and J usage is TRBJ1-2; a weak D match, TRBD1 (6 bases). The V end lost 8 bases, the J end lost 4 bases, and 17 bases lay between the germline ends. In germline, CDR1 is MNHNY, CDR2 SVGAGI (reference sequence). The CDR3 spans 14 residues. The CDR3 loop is CASGQQGGGYGYTF. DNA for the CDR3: TGTGCCAGCGGGCAACAGGGAGGAGGCTATGGCTACACCTTC.

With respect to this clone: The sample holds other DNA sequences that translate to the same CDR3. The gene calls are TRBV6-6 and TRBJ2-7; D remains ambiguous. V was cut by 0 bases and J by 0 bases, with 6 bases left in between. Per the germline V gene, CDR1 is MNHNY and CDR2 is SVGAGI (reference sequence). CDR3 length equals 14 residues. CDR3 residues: CASSYSADSYEQYF. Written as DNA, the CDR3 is TGTGCCAGCAGTTACTCGGCGGACTCCTACGAGCAGTACTTC.

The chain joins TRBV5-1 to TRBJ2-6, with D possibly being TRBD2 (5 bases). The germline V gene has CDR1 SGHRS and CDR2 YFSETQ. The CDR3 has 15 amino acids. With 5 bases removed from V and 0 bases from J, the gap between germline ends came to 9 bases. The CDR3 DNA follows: TGCGCCAGCAGGCGGGCCCTCTCTGGGGCCAACGTCCTGACTTTC. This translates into CASRRALSGANVLTF. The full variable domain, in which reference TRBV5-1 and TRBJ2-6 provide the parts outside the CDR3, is KAGVTQTPRYLIKTRGQQVTLSCSPISGHRSVSWYQQTPGQGLQFLFEYFSETQRNKGNFPGRFSGRQFSNSRSEMNVSTLELGDSALYLCASRRALSGANVLTFGAGSRLTVL.

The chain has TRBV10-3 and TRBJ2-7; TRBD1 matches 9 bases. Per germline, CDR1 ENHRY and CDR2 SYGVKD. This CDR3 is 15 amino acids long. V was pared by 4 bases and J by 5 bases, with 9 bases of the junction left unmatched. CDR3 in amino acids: CAISGIQGAPHEQYF. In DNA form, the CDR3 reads TGTGCCATCAGTGGGATACAGGGGGCGCCCCACGAGCAGTACTTC.

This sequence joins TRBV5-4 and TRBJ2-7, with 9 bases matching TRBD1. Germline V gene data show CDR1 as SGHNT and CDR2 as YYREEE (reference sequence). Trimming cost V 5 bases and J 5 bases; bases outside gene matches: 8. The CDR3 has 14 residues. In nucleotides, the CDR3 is TGTGCCAGCAGACCGCAAACAGGGGGCGACGAGCAGTACTTC. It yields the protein CASRPQTGGDEQYF.

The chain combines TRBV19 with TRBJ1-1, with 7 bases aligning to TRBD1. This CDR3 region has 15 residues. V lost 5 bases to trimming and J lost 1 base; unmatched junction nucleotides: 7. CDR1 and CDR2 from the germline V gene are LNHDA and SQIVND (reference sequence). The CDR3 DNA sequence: TGTGCCAGTAGTTCAACAGGGGTTGGGAACACTGAAGCTTTCTTT. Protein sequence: CASSSTGVGNTEAFF.

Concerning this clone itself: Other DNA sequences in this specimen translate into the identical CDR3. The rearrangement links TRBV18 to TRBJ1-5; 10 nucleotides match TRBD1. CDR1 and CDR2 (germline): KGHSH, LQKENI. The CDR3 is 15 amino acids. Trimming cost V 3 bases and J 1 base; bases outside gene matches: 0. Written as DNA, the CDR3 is TGTGCCAGCTCACCGGACAGGGGGAGCAATCAGCCCCAGCATTTT. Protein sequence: CASSPDRGSNQPQHF.

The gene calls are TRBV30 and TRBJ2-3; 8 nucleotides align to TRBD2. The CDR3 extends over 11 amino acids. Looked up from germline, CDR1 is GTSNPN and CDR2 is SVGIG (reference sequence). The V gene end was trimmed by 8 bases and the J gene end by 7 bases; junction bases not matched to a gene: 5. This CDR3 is CARGGGYTQYF. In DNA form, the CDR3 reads TGTGCCCGGGGGGGAGGGTATACGCAGTATTTT.

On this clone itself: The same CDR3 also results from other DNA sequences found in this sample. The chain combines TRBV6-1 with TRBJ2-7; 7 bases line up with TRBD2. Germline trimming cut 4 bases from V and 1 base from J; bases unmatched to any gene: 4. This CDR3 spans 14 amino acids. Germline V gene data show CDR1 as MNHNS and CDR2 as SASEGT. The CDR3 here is CASSGGRASYEQYF. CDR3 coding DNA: TGTGCCAGCAGTGGAGGGAGGGCTTCCTACGAGCAGTACTTC.

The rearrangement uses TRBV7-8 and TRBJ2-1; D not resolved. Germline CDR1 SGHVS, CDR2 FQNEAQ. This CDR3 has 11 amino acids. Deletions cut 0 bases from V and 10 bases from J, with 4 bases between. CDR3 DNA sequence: TGTGCCAGCAGCTTAGCCCTCGAGCAGTTCTTC. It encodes CASSLALEQFF.